These T cell receptor beta chains were read from a single sample in a study of T-cell reconstitution after alpha-beta-depleted transplantation in children. TCRdb re-derived calls from the PCR reads in MiXCR, one entry per CDR3 protein. The data contain 100,000 to 150,000 distinct CDR3 sequences, 23% of them singletons. Specimen: PBMCs, mostly from graft donor cells, collected 180 days after TCRalphabeta/CD19-depleted stem cell transplant. Receptors originate from a male patient under 10 years old who had a stem cell transplant for chronic granulomatous disease, so the T cells may come from the graft donor. Each CDR3 is given with its conserved first and last residue. The D gene is left open where the match is weak. Size tells how often a clone was seen (once, few, many) or the class of an expanded clone, and some rows leave it out.

CDR3aa,CDR3nt,j_gene,v_gene,d_gene,abundance
CSARGQGPDTQYF,TGCAGTGCTAGGGGACAGGGGCCAGATACGCAGTATTTT,TRBJ2-3,TRBV20-1,TRBD1,few
CASIEGGSWGDTQYF,TGCGCCAGCATTGAGGGGGGATCCTGGGGAGATACGCAGTATTTT,TRBJ2-3,TRBV5-1,.,many
CASREQGAHGNTIYF,TGTGCCAGCAGGGAACAGGGGGCGCATGGAAACACCATATATTTT,TRBJ1-3,TRBV7-9,TRBD1,.
CASSDGRGASYEQYF,TGCGCCAGCAGTGATGGCAGGGGCGCCTCCTACGAGCAGTACTTC,TRBJ2-7,TRBV10-1,.,.
CASSLRTGAGEKLFF,TGTGCCAGCAGCTTACGGACAGGGGCAGGTGAAAAACTGTTTTTT,TRBJ1-4,TRBV27,TRBD1,.
CASSFWGTGELFF,TGTGCCAGCAGTTTTTGGGGAACCGGGGAGCTGTTTTTT,TRBJ2-2,TRBV12-3/TRBV12-4,.,many
CASSVQGNEQFF,TGTGCCAGCAGCGTACAGGGGAATGAGCAGTTCTTC,TRBJ2-1,TRBV9,.,.
CASSLEGGKTNQPQHF,TGTGCCAGCAGCTTAGAGGGGGGGAAGACAAATCAGCCCCAGCATTTT,TRBJ1-5,TRBV7-9,.,many
CASSVEGRSYEQYF,TGTGCCAGCAGCGTAGAGGGCAGAAGCTACGAGCAGTACTTC,TRBJ2-7,TRBV9,.,many
CASSSPFGQETQYF,TGTGCCAGCAGCTCCCCGTTTGGGCAAGAGACCCAGTACTTC,TRBJ2-5,TRBV7-9,.,.
CSARRGSSYNEQFF,TGCAGTGCTAGGCGGGGGAGCTCCTACAATGAGCAGTTCTTC,TRBJ2-1,TRBV20-1,TRBD2,many
CATSKSLTDTGELFF,TGTGCCACCAGCAAGAGCTTGACAGACACCGGGGAGCTGTTTTTT,TRBJ2-2,TRBV15,.,few
CASSSWRQGANEQFF,TGTGCCAGCAGCTCTTGGAGACAGGGGGCGAATGAGCAGTTCTTC,TRBJ2-1,TRBV7-2,TRBD1,few
CSANGQFQRSYNEQFF,TGCAGTGCTAATGGACAGTTTCAACGCTCCTACAATGAGCAGTTCTTC,TRBJ2-1,TRBV20-1,.,few
CASSLWWGNNEQFF,TGTGCCAGCAGTTTATGGTGGGGTAACAATGAGCAGTTCTTC,TRBJ2-1,TRBV12-3/TRBV12-4,.,many
CASRGAGDTQYF,TGTGCCAGCAGGGGAGCGGGGGATACGCAGTATTTT,TRBJ2-3,TRBV12-3/TRBV12-4,TRBD2,few
CASSQASGPNEQYF,TGTGCCAGCAGCCAAGCCTCGGGGCCCAACGAGCAGTACTTC,TRBJ2-7,TRBV12-3/TRBV12-4,.,many
CASSLVGSTLFF,TGTGCCAGCAGCTTAGTGGGTAGCACGCTGTTCTTC,TRBJ2-1,TRBV7-2,.,.
CASSLPRGSGGQETQYF,TGTGCCAGCAGCTTACCCCGGGGTAGCGGGGGACAAGAGACCCAGTACTTC,TRBJ2-5,TRBV7-2,TRBD2,many
CASRSGPNEQFF,TGTGCCAGCAGAAGCGGCCCCAATGAGCAGTTCTTC,TRBJ2-1,TRBV6-5,.,.
CSAREAVGYTF,TGCAGTGCTAGAGAGGCCGTTGGCTACACCTTC,TRBJ1-2,TRBV20-1,.,few
CASSPAQSNEQFF,TGTGCCAGCAGCCCCGCCCAGTCCAATGAGCAGTTCTTC,TRBJ2-1,TRBV7-2,.,.
CSARDLTSGRELFF,TGCAGTGCTAGAGATTTAACTAGCGGGAGAGAGCTGTTTTTT,TRBJ2-2,TRBV20-1,TRBD2,few
CASSTPGLGTQYF,TGTGCCAGCAGCACGCCGGGACTAGGGACGCAGTATTTT,TRBJ2-3,TRBV7-6,TRBD2,many
CSAIKEGNEQFF,TGCAGTGCTATTAAGGAAGGCAATGAGCAGTTCTTC,TRBJ2-1,TRBV20-1,.,many